Below are 15 T cell receptor beta chains sequenced from a single sample in a study of T cells in Graves' hyperthyroidism and ophthalmopathy. Amplified TCR beta CDR3 regions derived from RNA transcripts. The HTBI set primed first-round TCR CDR3 RT-PCR. TCRdb processed the multiplex PCR reads anew with MiXCR; each CDR3 protein has one entry. Of around 300,000 distinct CDR3 sequences listed, approximately 23% are singletons. The sequenced sample was blood. The origin of the receptors is a man younger than 40 with Graves' ophthalmopathy.

This rearrangement joins TRBV6-2 or TRBV6-3 to TRBJ2-5; D is unresolved. Trimming stripped 0 bases from V and 3 bases from J, with 14 bases between. From germline, CDR1 is MNHEY and CDR2 SVGEGT. The CDR3 is made up of 16 amino acids. The CDR3 coding sequence is TGTGCCAGCAGTTACTCGGTCAGAGGATACGAAGAGACCCAGTACTTC. Translating it yields CASSYSVRGYEETQYF.

This clonotype is a singleton in its sample. The rearrangement uses TRBV5-6 and TRBJ2-5, with 9 bases identical to TRBD1. The germline V gene has CDR1 SGHDT and CDR2 YYEEEE. CDR3 length: 16 amino acids. J lost 7 bases, V lost 0 bases, and 10 bases had no gene match. The CDR3 is CASSLAGDRVFGTQYF. CDR3 bases: TGTGCCAGCAGCTTGGCAGGGGACAGGGTATTTGGGACCCAGTACTTC.

V and J are TRBV28 and TRBJ2-1; the match to TRBD1 covers 7 bases. Trimming took 5 bases from V and 0 from J; bases not matched to a gene: 4. CDR3 length: 15 amino acids. CDR1 MDHEN and CDR2 SYDVKM come from the germline V gene. This chain's CDR3 is CASSPRTGSYNEQFF. The DNA for the CDR3 is TGTGCCAGCAGTCCAAGGACAGGCTCCTACAATGAGCAGTTCTTC.

The gene calls are TRBV2 and TRBJ2-7; D uncertain. Germline V gene sequence: CDR1 SNHLY, CDR2 FYNNEI. The CDR3 contains 12 residues. V lost 4 bases and J 7 bases, leaving 11 bases between the germline ends. The CDR3 loop is CASSARPEEQYF. The CDR3 bases are TGTGCCAGCAGTGCGCGGCCAGAGGAGCAGTACTTC.

Many counts were recorded for this clonotype. This chain connects TRBV6-1 to TRBJ2-5; TRBD2 matches 13 bases. In germline, CDR1 is MNHNS, CDR2 SASEGT. The V and J ends lost 5 bases and 11 bases, in that order; junction bases with no gene match: 8. The CDR3 is 14 amino acids. The CDR3 sequence is CASSPRTSGSVQYF. As DNA, the CDR3 is TGTGCCAGCAGTCCCAGGACTAGCGGGAGCGTTCAGTACTTC.

The chain joins TRBV12-3 or TRBV12-4 to TRBJ2-5, with D possibly TRBD2 on 6 matching bases. The CDR3 runs 15 residues. Deletions cut 6 bases from V and 4 bases from J, with 18 bases between. CDR3 sequence: CASRKGPAGIETQYF. The CDR3 DNA reads TGTGCCAGCAGGAAGGGCCCAGCGGGTATAGAGACCCAGTACTTC.

The rearrangement uses TRBV29-1 and TRBJ2-2; 8 positions agree with TRBD2. Germline V gene lookup returns CDR1 SQVTM and CDR2 ANQGSEA. V lost 2 bases, J lost 7 bases, and 9 bases stayed unmatched. The CDR3 has 15 amino acids. CDR3 coding DNA: TGCAGCGTTGAAATATTCGGGAGGGCCGGCGGGGAGCTGTTTTTT. Translated, it gives CSVEIFGRAGGELFF.

The chain has TRBV7-8 and TRBJ1-2; D uncertain. Germline assignment: CDR1 SGHVS and CDR2 FQNEAQ. V was clipped by 0 bases and J by 9 bases, with 11 bases between them. This CDR3 is 13 amino acids long. The CDR3 nucleotides read TGTGCCAGCAGCTTAGCCCCCCGAAGGAGCTACACCTTC. Amino acids: CASSLAPRRSYTF.

This clonotype was observed a few times. CDR3 sequence reads: CSVILAKETQYF. The CDR3 DNA sequence: TGCAGCGTTATACTAGCAAAAGAGACCCAGTACTTC. This chain uses TRBV29-1 with TRBJ2-5, with a possible D match to TRBD2 (6 bases). CDR3 length: 12 residues. The V gene's germline CDR1 is SQVTM and CDR2 ANQGSEA. Trimming pared 5 bases from V and 3 bases from J, leaving 10 bases between.

The chain carries TRBV29-1 and TRBJ2-3; 7 bases agree with TRBD1. CDR1 and CDR2 from the germline V gene are SQVTM and ANQGSEA. The CDR3 sequence is 14 residues long. J lost 2 bases, V lost 7 bases, and 9 bases had no gene match. The CDR3 loop is CSATWTGITDTQYF. CDR3 coding DNA: TGCAGCGCAACATGGACAGGTATCACAGATACGCAGTATTTT.

This clonotype has at least ten counts. In nucleotides, the CDR3 is TGTGCCAGCAGTCCAGTGACAGGGTGGGGAACAACTAATGAAAAACTGTTTTTT. Its protein product is CASSPVTGWGTTNEKLFF. This sequence joins TRBV27 and TRBJ1-4; 7 positions match TRBD1. CDR1 is MNHEY, CDR2 SMNVEV, per germline (reference sequence). V was clipped by 5 bases and J by 0 bases; unmatched bases: 12. The CDR3 sequence is 18 residues long.

This clonotype was seen at least ten times. This chain links TRBV2 with TRBJ2-1, with D perhaps TRBD2 (5 bases). The germline V gene has CDR1 SNHLY and CDR2 FYNNEI. The CDR3 is 14 residues long. The ends were cut back, 9 bases at V and 1 base at J, with 13 bases in the middle. The CDR3 loop is CAREFRESYNEQFF. The CDR3 DNA reads TGTGCCAGAGAATTTAGGGAGTCCTACAATGAGCAGTTCTTC.

The chain recombines TRBV19 with TRBJ1-1; 7 positions match TRBD1. The CDR3 has 17 residues. In germline, CDR1 is LNHDA, CDR2 SQIVND (reference sequence). V was clipped by 5 bases and J by 0 bases; unmatched bases: 12. CDR3 nucleotide sequence: TGTGCCAGTAGTCCCGCGCAGGGGGGCCTTCTGAACACTGAAGCTTTCTTT. This encodes CASSPAQGGLLNTEAFF.

The chain joins TRBV2 to TRBJ1-5; TRBD1 is a possible D gene (6 bases). The CDR3 has 15 residues. V was clipped by 3 bases and J by 8 bases, with 17 bases between them. The germline V gene encodes CDR1 SNHLY and CDR2 FYNNEI. The CDR3 bases are TGTGCCAGCAGTGACGGGGGGGCGGACCCTGAGCCCCAGCATTTT. This gives the protein CASSDGGADPEPQHF.

This clonotype has a handful of counts. The chain employs TRBV30 and TRBJ2-1; 9 nucleotides line up with TRBD2. Germline V gene data show CDR1 as GTSNPN and CDR2 as SVGIG (reference sequence). The CDR3 extends over 15 amino acids. The V and J ends lost 0 bases and 3 bases, in that order; junction bases with no gene match: 3. The CDR3 reads CAWSVVSGSYNEQFF. The CDR3 nucleotides are TGTGCCTGGAGTGTAGTTAGCGGGAGCTACAATGAGCAGTTCTTC.